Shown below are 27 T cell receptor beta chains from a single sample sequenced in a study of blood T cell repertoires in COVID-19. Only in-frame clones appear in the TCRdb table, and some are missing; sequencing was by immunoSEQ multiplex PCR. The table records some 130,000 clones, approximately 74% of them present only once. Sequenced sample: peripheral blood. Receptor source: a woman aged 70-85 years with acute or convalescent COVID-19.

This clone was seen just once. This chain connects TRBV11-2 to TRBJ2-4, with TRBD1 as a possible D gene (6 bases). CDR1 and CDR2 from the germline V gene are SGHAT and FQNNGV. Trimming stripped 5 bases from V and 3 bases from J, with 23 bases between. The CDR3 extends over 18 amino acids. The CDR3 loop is CASSARTLPGVDKNIQYF. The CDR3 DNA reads TGTGCCAGCAGCGCCCGGACACTCCCAGGGGTAGACAAAAACATTCAGTACTTC.

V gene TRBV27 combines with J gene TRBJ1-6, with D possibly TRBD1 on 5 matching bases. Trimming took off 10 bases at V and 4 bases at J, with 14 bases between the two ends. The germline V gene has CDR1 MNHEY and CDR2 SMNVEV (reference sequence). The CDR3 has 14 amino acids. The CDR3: CATRQLSYNSPLHF. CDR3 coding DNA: TGTGCCACCAGACAGTTAAGTTATAATTCACCCCTCCACTTT.

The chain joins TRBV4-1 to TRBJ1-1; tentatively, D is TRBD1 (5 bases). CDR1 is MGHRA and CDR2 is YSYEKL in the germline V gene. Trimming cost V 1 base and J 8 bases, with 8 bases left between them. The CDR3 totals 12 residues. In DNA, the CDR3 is TGCGCCAGCAGCCAAGGTGGACAAGAAGCTTTCTTT. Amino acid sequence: CASSQGGQEAFF.

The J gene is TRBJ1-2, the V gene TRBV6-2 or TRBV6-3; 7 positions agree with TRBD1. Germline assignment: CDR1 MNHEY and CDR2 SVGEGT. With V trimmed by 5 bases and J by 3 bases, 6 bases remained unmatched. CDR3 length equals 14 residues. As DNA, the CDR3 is TGTGCCAGCAGTCCCCACGGGACAGACTATGGCTACACCTTC. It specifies CASSPHGTDYGYTF.

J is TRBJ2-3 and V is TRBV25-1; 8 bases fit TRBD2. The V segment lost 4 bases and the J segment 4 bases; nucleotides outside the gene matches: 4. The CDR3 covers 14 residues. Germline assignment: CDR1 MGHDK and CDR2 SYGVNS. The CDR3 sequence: CASSGAGDPDTQYF. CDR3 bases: TGTGCCAGCAGTGGAGCGGGAGACCCAGATACGCAGTATTTT.

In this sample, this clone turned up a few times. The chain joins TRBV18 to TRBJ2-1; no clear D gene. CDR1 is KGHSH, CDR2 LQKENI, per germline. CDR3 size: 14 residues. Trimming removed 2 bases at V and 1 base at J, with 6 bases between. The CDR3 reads CASSPVQSYNEQFF. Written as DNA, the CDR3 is TGTGCCAGCTCACCAGTTCAGTCCTACAATGAGCAGTTCTTC. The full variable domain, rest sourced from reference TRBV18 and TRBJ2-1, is NAGVMQNPRHLVRRRGQEARLRCSPMKGHSHVYWYRQLPEEGLKFMVYLQKENIIDESGMPKERFSAEFPKEGPSILRIQQVVRGDSAAYFCASSPVQSYNEQFFGPGTRLTVL.

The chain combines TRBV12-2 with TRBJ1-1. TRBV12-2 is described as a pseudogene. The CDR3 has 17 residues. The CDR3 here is CASRLVGRGRLNTEAFF. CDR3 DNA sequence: TGTGCAAGTCGCTTAGTCGGACGGGGGAGGTTGAACACTGAAGCTTTCTTT.

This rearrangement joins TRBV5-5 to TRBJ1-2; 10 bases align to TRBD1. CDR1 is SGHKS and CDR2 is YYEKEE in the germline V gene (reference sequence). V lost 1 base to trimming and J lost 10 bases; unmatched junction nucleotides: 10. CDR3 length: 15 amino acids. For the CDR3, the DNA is TGTGCCAGCAGCTTGCGGGACAGGGGTCACAGGGACTACACCTTC. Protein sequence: CASSLRDRGHRDYTF. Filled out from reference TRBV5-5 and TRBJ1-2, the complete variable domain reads DAGVTQSPTHLIKTRGQQVTLRCSPISGHKSVSWYQQVLGQGPQFIFQYYEKEERGRGNFPDRFSARQFPNYSSELNVNALLLGDSALYLCASSLRDRGHRDYTFGSGTRLTVV.

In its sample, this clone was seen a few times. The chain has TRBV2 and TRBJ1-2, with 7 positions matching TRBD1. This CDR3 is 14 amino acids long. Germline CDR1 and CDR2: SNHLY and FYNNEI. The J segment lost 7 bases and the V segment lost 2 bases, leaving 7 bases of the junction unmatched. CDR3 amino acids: CASSEYWTGTGYTF. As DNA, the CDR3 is TGTGCCAGCAGTGAATACTGGACAGGAACTGGCTACACCTTC.

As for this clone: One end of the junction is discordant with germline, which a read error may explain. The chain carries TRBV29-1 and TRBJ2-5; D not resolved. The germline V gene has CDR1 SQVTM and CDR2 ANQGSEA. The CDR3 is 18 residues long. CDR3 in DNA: TGCAGCGTTAGTTCCTTTTTTAACCCCTACCCCCTCGATTTAACAGAAAACTTC. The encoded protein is CSVSSFFNPYPLDLTENF. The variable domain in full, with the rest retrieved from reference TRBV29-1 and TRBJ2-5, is SAVISQKPSRDICQRGTSLTIQCQVDSQVTMMFWYRQQPGQSLTLIATANQGSEATYESGFVIDKFPISRPNLTFSTLTVSNMSPEDSSIYLCSVSSFFNPYPLDLTENFGPGTRLLVL.

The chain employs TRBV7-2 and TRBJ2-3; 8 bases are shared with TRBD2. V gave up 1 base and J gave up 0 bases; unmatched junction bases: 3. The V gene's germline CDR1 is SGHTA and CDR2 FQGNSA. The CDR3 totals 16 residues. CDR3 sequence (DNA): TGTGCCAGCAGCTTAGGCGGGGGGCTTAGCACAGATACGCAGTATTTT. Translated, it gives CASSLGGGLSTDTQYF.

This chain's CDR3 is CASSRGTGVGEQFF. The CDR3, as DNA: TGTGCCAGCAGCCGGGGGACAGGCGTCGGTGAGCAGTTCTTC. The chain employs TRBV14 and TRBJ2-1; 8 bases are a match to TRBD1. This CDR3 region has 14 residues. Germline values: CDR1 SGHDN, CDR2 FVKESK. Trimming took 4 bases from V and 9 from J; bases not matched to a gene: 8.

CDR3 amino acids: CASSDYSTDTQYF. The CDR3 DNA is TGTGCCAGCAGTGACTATAGCACAGATACGCAGTATTTT. The chain employs TRBV25-1 and TRBJ2-3; unclear D gene. Germline V CDR1 and CDR2: MGHDK, SYGVNS. The CDR3 is 13 amino acids. Trimming removed 3 bases from V and 0 bases from J, with 4 bases in between.

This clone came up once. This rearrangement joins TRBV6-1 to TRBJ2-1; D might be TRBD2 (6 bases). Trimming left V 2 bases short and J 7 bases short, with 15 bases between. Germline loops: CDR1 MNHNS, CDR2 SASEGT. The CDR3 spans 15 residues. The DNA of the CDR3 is TGTGCCAGCAGTGAACTGCAGGGCCGGGGGAATGAGCAGTTCTTC. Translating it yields CASSELQGRGNEQFF.

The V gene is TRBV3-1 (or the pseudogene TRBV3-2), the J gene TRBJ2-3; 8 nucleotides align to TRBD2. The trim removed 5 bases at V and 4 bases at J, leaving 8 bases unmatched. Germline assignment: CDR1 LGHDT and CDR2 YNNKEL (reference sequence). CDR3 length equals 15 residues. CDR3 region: CASSVKRGSADTQYF. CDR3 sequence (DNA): TGTGCCAGCAGCGTAAAGCGGGGGAGTGCAGATACGCAGTATTTT.

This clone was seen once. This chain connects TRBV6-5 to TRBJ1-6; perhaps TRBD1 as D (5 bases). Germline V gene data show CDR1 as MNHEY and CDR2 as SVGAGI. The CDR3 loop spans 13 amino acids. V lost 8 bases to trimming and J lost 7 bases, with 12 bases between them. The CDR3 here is CASCRDSNSPLHF. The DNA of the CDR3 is TGTGCCAGCTGCCGAGACAGCAATTCACCCCTCCACTTT.

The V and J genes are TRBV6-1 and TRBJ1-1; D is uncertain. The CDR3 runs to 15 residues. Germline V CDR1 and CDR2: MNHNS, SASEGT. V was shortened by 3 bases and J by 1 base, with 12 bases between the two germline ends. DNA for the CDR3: TGTGCCAGCAGTGATGAGGGCAGACCGAACACTGAAGCTTTCTTT. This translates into CASSDEGRPNTEAFF.

The CDR3 bases are TGTGCCAGCAGCTTACGACAGGGGGCGACAGATACGCAGTATTTT. As protein: CASSLRQGATDTQYF. The chain couples TRBV5-6 to TRBJ2-3; 10 nucleotides line up with TRBD1. The V gene end was trimmed by 2 bases and the J gene end by 3 bases; junction bases not matched to a gene: 3. Germline CDR1 SGHDT, CDR2 YYEEEE. The CDR3 contains 15 residues.

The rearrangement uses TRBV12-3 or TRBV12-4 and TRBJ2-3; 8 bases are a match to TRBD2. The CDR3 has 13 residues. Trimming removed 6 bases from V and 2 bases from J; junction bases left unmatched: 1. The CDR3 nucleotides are TGTGCCAGCAGCGGGGGGGACACAGATACGCAGTATTTT. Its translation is CASSGGDTDTQYF.

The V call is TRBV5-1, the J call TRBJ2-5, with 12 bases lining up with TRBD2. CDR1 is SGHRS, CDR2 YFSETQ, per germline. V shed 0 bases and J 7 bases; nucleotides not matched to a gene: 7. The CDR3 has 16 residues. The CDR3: CASSLGLAGAFGTQYF. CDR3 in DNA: TGCGCCAGCAGCTTGGGACTAGCGGGGGCTTTTGGGACCCAGTACTTC.

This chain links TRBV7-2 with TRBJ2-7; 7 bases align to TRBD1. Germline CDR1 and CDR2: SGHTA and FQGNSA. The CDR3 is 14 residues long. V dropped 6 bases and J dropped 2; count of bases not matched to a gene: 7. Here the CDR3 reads CASSSPGQTYEQYF. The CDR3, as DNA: TGTGCCAGCAGTTCCCCGGGACAGACCTACGAGCAGTACTTC.

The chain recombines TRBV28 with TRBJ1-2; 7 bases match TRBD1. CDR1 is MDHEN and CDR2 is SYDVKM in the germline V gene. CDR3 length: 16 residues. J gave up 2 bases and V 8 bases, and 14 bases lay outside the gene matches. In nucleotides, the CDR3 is TGTGCCAGCGCCCAGGGGGGTCTTTCCCCAAACTATGGCTACACCTTC. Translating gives CASAQGGLSPNYGYTF.

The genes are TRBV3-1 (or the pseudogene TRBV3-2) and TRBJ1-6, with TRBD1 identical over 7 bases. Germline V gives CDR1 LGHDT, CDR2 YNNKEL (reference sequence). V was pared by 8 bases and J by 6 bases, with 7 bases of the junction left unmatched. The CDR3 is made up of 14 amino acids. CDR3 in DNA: TGTGCCAGCTCCCCCGACAGGGTTAATTCACCCCTCCACTTT. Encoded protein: CASSPDRVNSPLHF.

The CDR3 spells CASSPRTGLVEQYF. As DNA, the CDR3 is TGTGCCAGCAGCCCTCGGACAGGGCTAGTGGAGCAGTACTTC. The rearrangement joins TRBV14 to TRBJ2-7, with 8 nucleotides matching TRBD1. This CDR3 region has 14 residues. V lost 4 bases, J lost 7 bases, and 9 bases stayed unmatched. Germline CDR1 SGHDN, CDR2 FVKESK.

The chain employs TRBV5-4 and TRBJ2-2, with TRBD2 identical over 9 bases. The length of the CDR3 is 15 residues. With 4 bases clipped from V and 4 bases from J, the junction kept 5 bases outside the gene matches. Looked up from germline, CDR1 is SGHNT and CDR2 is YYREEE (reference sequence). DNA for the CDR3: TGTGCCAGCAGCCAATTAGCGGGGGCCACCGGGGAGCTGTTTTTT. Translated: CASSQLAGATGELFF.

The CDR3 DNA is TGTGCCAGCAGTGAATGGGCTGAAAAACTGTTTTTT. It is translated as CASSEWAEKLFF. The chain carries TRBV25-1 and TRBJ1-4; D is unresolved. The CDR3 consists of 12 residues. Trimming pared 1 base from V and 7 bases from J, leaving 4 bases between. Germline CDR1 reads MGHDK; CDR2 reads SYGVNS.

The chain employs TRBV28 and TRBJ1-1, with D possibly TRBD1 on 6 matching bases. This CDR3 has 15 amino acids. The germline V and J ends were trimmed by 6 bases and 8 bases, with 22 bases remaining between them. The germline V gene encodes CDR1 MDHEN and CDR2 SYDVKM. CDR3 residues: CASRNRGLQGSEAFF. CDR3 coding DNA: TGTGCCAGCAGGAATCGGGGTTTACAGGGATCAGAAGCTTTCTTT.